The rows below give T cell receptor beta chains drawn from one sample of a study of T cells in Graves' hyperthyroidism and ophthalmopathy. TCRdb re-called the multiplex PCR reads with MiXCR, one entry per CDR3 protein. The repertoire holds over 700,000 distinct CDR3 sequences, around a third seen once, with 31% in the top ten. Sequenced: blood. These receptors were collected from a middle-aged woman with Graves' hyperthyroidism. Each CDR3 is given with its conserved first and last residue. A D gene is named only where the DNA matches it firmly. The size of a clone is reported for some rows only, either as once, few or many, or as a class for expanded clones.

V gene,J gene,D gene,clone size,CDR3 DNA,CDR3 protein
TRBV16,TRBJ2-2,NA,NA,TGTGCCAGCAGCCAAAATTCGGCAGGGACCGGGGAGCTGTTTTTT,CASSQNSAGTGELFF
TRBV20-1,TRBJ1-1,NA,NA,TGCAGTGCCCCCAGACAGAAAAACACTGAAGCTTTCTTT,CSAPRQKNTEAFF
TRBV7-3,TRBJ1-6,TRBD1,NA,TGTGCCAGCAGCCCCGCCGAGACAGGGAATTCACCCCTCCACTTT,CASSPAETGNSPLHF
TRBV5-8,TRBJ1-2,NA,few,TGTGCCAGCAGCTGGGGAAGAAATGGCTACACCTTC,CASSWGRNGYTF
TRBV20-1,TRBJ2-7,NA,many,TGCAGTGCTAGTAGCTATAGCGGTTCCTACGAGCAGTACTTC,CSASSYSGSYEQYF
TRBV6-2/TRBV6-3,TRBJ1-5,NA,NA,TGTGCCAGCAGTGTGGGGGAATATAGCAATCAGCCCCAGCATTTT,CASSVGEYSNQPQHF
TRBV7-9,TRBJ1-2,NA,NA,TGTGCCAGCAGCCCGTTACGGACCGATACCGGCTACACCTTC,CASSPLRTDTGYTF
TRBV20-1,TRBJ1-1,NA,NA,TGCAGTGCTATGGGGCTAGCGGGGGGCACTGAAGCTTTCTTT,CSAMGLAGGTEAFF
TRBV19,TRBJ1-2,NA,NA,TGTGCCAGCTCGGCCGCCGGACAACGCCGCACAGAAGGTGGCTACACCTTC,CASSAAGQRRTEGGYTF
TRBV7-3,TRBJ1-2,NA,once,TGTGCCAGCAGGGGGGGTTCGGAAGGCTACACCTTC,CASRGGSEGYTF
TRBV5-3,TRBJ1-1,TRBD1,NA,TGTGCCCGAGACAGGGGGCCCAACACTGAAGCTTTCTTT,CARDRGPNTEAFF
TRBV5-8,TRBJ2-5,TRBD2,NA,TGTGCCAGCGGACTTAGCGGGAGGACTTCGGCGGAGACCCAGTACTTC,CASGLSGRTSAETQYF
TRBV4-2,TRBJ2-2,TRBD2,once,TGTGCCAGCAGCCTAGAACTCGGACTAGCGGGAGGAAGATCCGGGGAGCTGTTTTTT,CASSLELGLAGGRSGELFF
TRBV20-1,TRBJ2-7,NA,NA,TGCAGTGCTACTGATAACAGGGGACTCTCCTACGAGCAGTACTTC,CSATDNRGLSYEQYF
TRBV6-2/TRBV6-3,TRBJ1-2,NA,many,TGTGCCAGCTCGGAGACATACTATGGCTACACCTTC,CASSETYYGYTF
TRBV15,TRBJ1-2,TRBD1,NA,TGTGCCACCAGCAGCCCGGATGGGACAGCCAACTATGGCTACACCTTC,CATSSPDGTANYGYTF
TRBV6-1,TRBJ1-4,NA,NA,TGTGCCAGCAGCGCCACCTCGACTAATGAAAAACTGTTTTTT,CASSATSTNEKLFF
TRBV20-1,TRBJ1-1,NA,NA,TGCAGTGCCGAGAGCACACTTTTTCACACTGAAGCTTTCTTT,CSAESTLFHTEAFF